Following are 10 T cell receptor beta chains from one sample sequenced in a study of low-dose radiotherapy and immunotherapy resistance in tumors. Alpha- and beta-chain coverage of first-strand cDNA came from TRAV- and TRBV-specific primers. Both a constant-region primer and a V-primer adapter served to amplify TCRs across 15 to 20 PCR cycles. TCRdb itself ran the reads through MiXCR, one entry per CDR3 protein. The sample shows about 82,000 distinct CDR3 sequences, over 15% of them seen only once. Time point noted: before trial treatment. The sequenced sample was PBMCs, obtained before treatment. The receptor set was obtained from a male donor with prostate cancer.

Notes on this clonotype: The DNA is omitted, as the CDR3 cannot be located on it reliably, and the CDR3 follows TCRdb's listing. The chain carries TRBV7-2 and TRBJ1-4; the tabulated D call, TRBD1, remains unverified against the DNA. Inclusive of both ends, the CDR3 amounts to 14 amino acids. CDR1 is SGHTA and CDR2 is FQGNSA in the germline V gene. CDR3 amino acids: CASSFQGEKLFFFF.

At least ten counts were recorded for this clonotype. The chain employs TRBV5-6 and TRBJ2-3; 10 positions match TRBD1. After removal of 4 bases from V and 3 bases from J, the junction contained 8 bases not matched to a gene. The length of the CDR3 is 16 residues. Germline V lookup: CDR1 SGHDT, CDR2 YYEEEE. CDR3 bases: TGTGCCAGCAGCCCCCGGGACAGGGGATTGACAGATACGCAGTATTTT. Protein sequence: CASSPRDRGLTDTQYF.

This clonotype has a count of ten or more. The rearrangement joins TRBV20-1 to TRBJ2-1; TRBD2 aligns across 11 bases. This CDR3 comprises 18 residues. Germline-derived CDR1 and CDR2 are DFQATT and SNEGSKA (reference sequence). Trimming at V came to 2 bases and at J to 0 bases, leaving 9 bases not matched to a gene. Here the CDR3 reads CSARQFIAGGLSYNEQFF. The DNA for the CDR3 is TGCAGTGCTAGACAATTTATAGCGGGGGGGCTCTCCTACAATGAGCAGTTCTTC.

This clonotype was seen at least ten times. The rearrangement uses TRBV5-1 and TRBJ1-1; maybe TRBD1 (6 bases). The V gene's germline CDR1 is SGHRS and CDR2 YFSETQ. The CDR3 loop spans 15 amino acids. Trimming left V 3 bases short and J 0 bases short, with 12 bases between. The CDR3 sequence: CASSSGGRVNTEAFF. DNA for the CDR3: TGCGCCAGCAGCTCCGGGGGCAGGGTGAACACTGAAGCTTTCTTT. Supplemented by reference TRBV5-1 and TRBJ1-1, the full variable domain reads KAGVTQTPRYLIKTRGQQVTLSCSPISGHRSVSWYQQTPGQGLQFLFEYFSETQRNKGNFPGRFSGRQFSNSRSEMNVSTLELGDSALYLCASSSGGRVNTEAFFGQGTRLTVV.

The sample holds many counts of this clonotype. The V and J genes are TRBV6-6 and TRBJ2-5, with D unresolved. Germline lookup yields CDR1 MNHNY and CDR2 SVGAGI (reference sequence). The V gene lost 2 bases and the J gene lost 2 bases, with 12 bases spanning the gap. CDR3 length: 15 residues. CDR3 nucleotide sequence: TGTGCCAGCAGTTACGCGTCGGGCGGACAAGAGACCCAGTACTTC. Amino acids: CASSYASGGQETQYF.

This rearrangement joins TRBV28 to TRBJ2-7; possible D gene TRBD2, 5 bases. CDR1 is MDHEN, CDR2 SYDVKM, per germline. The CDR3 spans 13 residues. V shed 5 bases and J shed 6 bases, with 14 bases lying between them. CDR3 residues: CASSNPVEVEQYF. CDR3 nucleotide sequence: TGTGCCAGCAGTAACCCGGTGGAGGTCGAGCAGTACTTC.

In the case of this clonotype: Since a far larger clone is one base different, this is likely a read error. This chain uses TRBV5-3 with TRBJ2-2, with D perhaps matching TRBD2 (7 bases). TRBV5-3 is marked as an open reading frame, function uncertain. Between the trimmed V and J ends, which lost 8 bases and 4 bases, there was a span of 21 bases. The CDR3 is 16 residues long. CDR3 bases: TGTGCCAGCAGCGCAACTAGAGGGGGGGCCACCGGGGAGCTGTTTTTT. This translates into CASSATRGGATGELFF.

The table lists this clonotype with many counts. V gene TRBV7-8 combines with J gene TRBJ1-1; D is unresolved. From germline, CDR1 is SGHVS and CDR2 FQNEAQ. This CDR3 contains 14 residues. Trimming removed 4 bases from V and 10 bases from J, with 19 bases in between. CDR3 sequence (DNA): TGTGCCAGCAGCTCTTATGGGGTCCCTCTCGGAGCTTTCTTT. It codes for CASSSYGVPLGAFF.

In this sample, this clonotype turned up many times. The chain recombines TRBV29-1 with TRBJ1-3, with D tentatively TRBD1 (6 bases). CDR1 and CDR2 from the germline V gene are SQVTM and ANQGSEA. V lost 7 bases, J lost 3 bases, and 10 bases lay in between. CDR3 length: 12 amino acids. The CDR3 region is CSGRGGGNTIYF. In DNA form, the CDR3 reads TGCAGCGGCAGAGGGGGTGGAAACACCATATATTTT.

Ten or more counts support this clonotype. This chain joins TRBV5-1 and TRBJ2-3, with D perhaps matching TRBD1 or TRBD2 (5 bases each). This CDR3 comprises 16 residues. The ends were cut back, 0 bases at V and 1 base at J, with 12 bases in the middle. Germline V lookup: CDR1 SGHRS, CDR2 YFSETQ. Written as DNA, the CDR3 is TGCGCCAGCAGCTTGGATCCCAGAGGGGGCACAGATACGCAGTATTTT. Translation gives CASSLDPRGGTDTQYF. Full variable domain (missing parts from reference TRBV5-1 and TRBJ2-3): KAGVTQTPRYLIKTRGQQVTLSCSPISGHRSVSWYQQTPGQGLQFLFEYFSETQRNKGNFPGRFSGRQFSNSRSEMNVSTLELGDSALYLCASSLDPRGGTDTQYFGPGTRLTVL.